This is a list of T cell receptor beta chains from one sample in a study of blood T cell repertoires in COVID-19. Profiled with immunoSEQ multiplex PCR; TCRdb holds only in-frame clones, not every one. The sample contains approximately 120,000 clones, around 83% of which appear only once. The sample comprised peripheral blood. The receptors originated from a woman of 80 years or more with COVID-19, enrolled during active disease. Each CDR3 is given with its conserved first and last residue. A D gene is named only where the DNA matches it firmly. A row's size may be missing; if present it is once, few, many or a size class.

-	TRBV4-2	TRBJ1-6	-	CASSQDWGGENSYNSPLHF	TGTGCCAGCAGCCAAGATTGGGGCGGGGAGAACTCCTATAATTCACCCCTCCACTTT
-	TRBV15	TRBJ1-1	few	CATSRGGALNTEAFF	TGTGCCACCAGCAGAGGTGGGGCACTGAACACTGAAGCTTTCTTT
-	TRBV5-6	TRBJ2-3	-	CASSPSPLRDTQYF	TGTGCCAGCAGCCCCAGCCCCCTGCGGGATACGCAGTATTTT
TRBD2	TRBV5-1	TRBJ2-1	-	CASSLAASGGEQFF	TGCGCCAGCAGCTTGGCGGCTAGCGGAGGTGAGCAGTTCTTC
-	TRBV9	TRBJ1-5	-	CASSAGTGDQPQHF	TGTGCCAGCAGCGCAGGGACGGGGGATCAGCCCCAGCATTTT
TRBD2	TRBV18	TRBJ2-1	once	CASSPLAGKTYNEQFF	TGTGCCAGCTCACCCCTAGCGGGGAAAACGTACAATGAGCAGTTCTTC
-	TRBV5-4	TRBJ2-7	-	CASSLSPREEQYF	TGTGCCAGCAGCTTATCCCCCCGGGAAGAGCAGTACTTC
-	TRBV27	TRBJ2-1	-	CASSLYIQNEQFF	TGTGCCAGCAGTTTATATATCCAGAATGAGCAGTTCTTC
TRBD1	TRBV28	TRBJ2-1	-	CASRTGDHEQFF	TGTGCCAGTCGGACAGGGGATCATGAGCAGTTCTTC
-	TRBV12-3/TRBV12-4	TRBJ2-5	-	CASSLTRETQYF	TGTGCCAGCAGTTTAACCCGGGAGACCCAGTACTTC
TRBD1	TRBV7-8	TRBJ1-1	-	CASSLALGTAAAFF	TGTGCCAGCAGCTTAGCGCTGGGGACAGCTGCAGCTTTCTTT
-	TRBV27	TRBJ1-5	-	CASSLWGSNQPQHF	TGTGCCAGCAGTTTATGGGGCAGCAATCAGCCCCAGCATTTT
-	TRBV6-5	TRBJ1-5	-	CASTLHGGSEPQHF	TGTGCCAGCACCTTACATGGGGGGTCGGAGCCCCAGCATTTT
-	TRBV24-1	TRBJ2-3	-	CATRRSVTDTQYF	TGTGCCACCAGGCGTAGCGTCACAGATACGCAGTATTTT
-	TRBV27	TRBJ1-5	few	CASSLEGHPNQPQHF	TGTGCCAGCAGTTTAGAGGGACACCCCAATCAGCCCCAGCATTTT
-	TRBV14	TRBJ2-1	-	CASSPGGSYNEQFF	TGTGCCAGCAGCCCAGGGGGGTCCTACAATGAGCAGTTCTTC
-	TRBV9	TRBJ1-2	-	CASSVPGQTYGYTF	TGTGCCAGCAGCGTTCCGGGACAAACTTATGGCTACACCTTC
-	TRBV5-1	TRBJ1-4	-	CASRPTAGIEKLFF	TGCGCCAGCAGACCCACGGCGGGGATTGAAAAACTGTTTTTT
-	TRBV7-9	TRBJ1-4	-	CASSLASGEKLFF	TGTGCCAGCAGCTTAGCGTCGGGTGAAAAACTGTTTTTT
-	TRBV28	TRBJ1-4	-	CASSPGRRGTLANEKLFF	TGTGCCAGCAGCCCGGGCCGGCGGGGCACATTGGCTAATGAAAAACTGTTTTTT
TRBD2	TRBV4-3	TRBJ2-5	once	CASSQAGGSQETQYF	TGCGCCAGCAGCCAAGCGGGGGGATCTCAAGAGACCCAGTACTTC
-	TRBV29-1	TRBJ1-2	-	CSVEAGGDNYGYTF	TGCAGCGTTGAGGCAGGAGGGGATAACTATGGCTACACCTTC
TRBD2	TRBV29-1	TRBJ2-2	-	CSGGGAAGELFF	TGCAGCGGCGGGGGGGCGGCCGGGGAGCTGTTTTTT
-	TRBV5-1	TRBJ2-7	few	CASSSARAYEQYF	TGCGCCAGCAGTTCCGCACGCGCCTACGAGCAGTACTTC
-	TRBV7-9	TRBJ2-1	-	CASASSEDEQFF	TGTGCCAGCGCCTCGTCCGAGGATGAGCAGTTCTTC
TRBD1	TRBV19	TRBJ2-1	-	CASTPGQGYNEQFF	TGTGCCAGTACCCCGGGACAGGGGTACAATGAGCAGTTCTTC
-	TRBV7-2	TRBJ2-5	-	CASSPGHGGGETQYF	TGTGCCAGCAGCCCGGGACACGGAGGCGGAGAGACCCAGTACTTC
-	TRBV9	TRBJ1-6	-	CASSVGQGNSPLHF	TGTGCCAGCAGCGTGGGTCAGGGGAATTCACCCCTCCACTTT
TRBD1	TRBV29-1	TRBJ1-2	-	CSVQGANYGYTF	TGCAGCGTTCAGGGGGCTAACTATGGCTACACCTTC
TRBD1	TRBV7-8	TRBJ2-1	-	CASTRDRAVNEQFF	TGTGCCAGCACAAGGGACAGGGCCGTGAATGAGCAGTTCTTC
-	TRBV5-1	TRBJ2-1	-	CASRSAQGSEQFF	TGCGCCAGCAGATCAGCCCAGGGGTCAGAGCAGTTCTTC
-	TRBV19	TRBJ1-2	-	CASSILAGHGYTF	TGTGCCAGTAGTATTTTGGCAGGTCATGGCTACACCTTC
TRBD2	TRBV4-2	TRBJ2-2	-	CASRRASGRTGELFF	TGTGCCAGCAGGCGGGCTAGCGGGAGAACCGGGGAGCTGTTTTTT
TRBD2	TRBV3-1/TRBV3-2	TRBJ2-1	-	CASSQGAGNNEQFF	TGTGCCAGCAGCCAAGGAGCGGGAAACAATGAGCAGTTCTTC
TRBD1	TRBV7-7	TRBJ2-5	-	CASSLGTGGVETQYF	TGTGCCAGCAGCCTTGGGACAGGGGGCGTTGAGACCCAGTACTTC
-	TRBV6-5	TRBJ2-5	-	CASSYILGGTQYF	TGTGCCAGCAGTTATATCTTGGGGGGGACCCAGTACTTC
-	TRBV7-2	TRBJ2-2	-	CASSLAPYSGELFF	TGTGCCAGCAGCTTAGCTCCCTATTCCGGGGAGCTGTTTTTT
-	TRBV6-5	TRBJ1-2	-	CASSRPGVNYGYTF	TGTGCCAGCAGTCGACCGGGAGTAAACTATGGCTACACCTTC
TRBD1	TRBV4-2	TRBJ2-6	-	CASSQDNTGGAGGANVLTF	TGTGCCAGCAGCCAAGATAATACAGGGGGCGCGGGTGGGGCCAACGTCCTGACTTTC
-	TRBV29-1	TRBJ2-2	-	CSVGGVSAGELFF	TGCAGCGTTGGCGGCGTGAGCGCCGGGGAGCTGTTTTTT
-	TRBV9	TRBJ2-7	-	CASSAQGSSYEQYF	TGTGCCAGCAGCGCCCAGGGGTCCTCCTACGAGCAGTACTTC
-	TRBV6-5	TRBJ2-7	few	CASTRVQGEQYF	TGTGCCAGCACCCGGGTCCAGGGGGAGCAGTACTTC
-	TRBV9	TRBJ1-1	-	CASSVGGGRDTEAFF	TGTGCCAGCAGCGTAGGTGGGGGCCGGGACACTGAAGCTTTCTTT
TRBD1	TRBV24-1	TRBJ2-2	-	CATSARQGSSTGELFF	TGTGCCACCAGTGCCAGACAGGGAAGCAGCACCGGGGAGCTGTTTTTT
-	TRBV5-4	TRBJ2-1	-	CASSLWQGSFNEQFF	TGTGCCAGCAGCTTGTGGCAGGGGTCCTTCAATGAGCAGTTCTTC
-	TRBV7-3	TRBJ2-2	-	CASSEIPTGELFF	TGTGCCAGCAGCGAGATACCCACCGGGGAGCTGTTTTTT
-	TRBV7-8	TRBJ2-7	-	CASSSTLATHTAVYEQYF	TGTGCCAGCAGCTCGACCCTAGCCACCCATACGGCAGTCTACGAGCAGTACTTC
TRBD1	TRBV6-1	TRBJ1-5	-	CASSEQAGGVKSNQPQHF	TGTGCCAGCAGTGAACAGGCAGGGGGCGTTAAGAGCAATCAGCCCCAGCATTTT
-	TRBV27	TRBJ2-3	-	CASSSPGRGTDTQYF	TGTGCCAGCAGTTCCCCGGGAAGGGGGACAGATACGCAGTATTTT
-	TRBV2	TRBJ1-4	-	CASSDRVWEKLFF	TGTGCCAGCAGTGACAGGGTATGGGAAAAACTGTTTTTT